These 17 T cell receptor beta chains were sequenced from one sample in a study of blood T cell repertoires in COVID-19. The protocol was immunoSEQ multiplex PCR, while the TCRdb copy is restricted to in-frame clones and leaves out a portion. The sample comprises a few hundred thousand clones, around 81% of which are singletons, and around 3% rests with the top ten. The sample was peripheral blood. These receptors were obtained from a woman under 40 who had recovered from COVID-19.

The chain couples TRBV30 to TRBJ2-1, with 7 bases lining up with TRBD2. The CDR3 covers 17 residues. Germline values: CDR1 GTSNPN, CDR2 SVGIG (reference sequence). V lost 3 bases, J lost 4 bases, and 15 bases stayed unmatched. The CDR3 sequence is CAWSNTSFGRSYNEQFF. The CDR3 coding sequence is TGTGCCTGGAGCAACACCTCCTTCGGGAGGTCGTACAATGAGCAGTTCTTC.

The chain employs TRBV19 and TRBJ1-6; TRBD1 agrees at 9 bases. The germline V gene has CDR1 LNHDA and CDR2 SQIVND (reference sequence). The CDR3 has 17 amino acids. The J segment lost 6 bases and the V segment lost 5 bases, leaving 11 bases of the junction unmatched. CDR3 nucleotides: TGTGCCAGTAGTGACACATGGGGACAGGGTGGTAATTCACCCCTCCACTTT. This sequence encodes CASSDTWGQGGNSPLHF.

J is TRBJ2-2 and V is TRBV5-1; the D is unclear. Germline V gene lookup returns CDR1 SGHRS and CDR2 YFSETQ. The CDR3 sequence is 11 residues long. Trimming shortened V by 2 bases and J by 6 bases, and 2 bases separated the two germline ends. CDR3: CASSFAGELFF. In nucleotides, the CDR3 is TGCGCCAGCAGCTTCGCCGGGGAGCTGTTTTTT.

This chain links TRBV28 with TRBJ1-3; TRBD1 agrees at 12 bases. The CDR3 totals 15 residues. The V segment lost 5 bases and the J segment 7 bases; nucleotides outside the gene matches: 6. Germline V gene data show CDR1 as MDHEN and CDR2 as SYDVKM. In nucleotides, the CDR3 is TGTGCCAGCAGTGTTGGGACAGGGGGCGCGAACACCATATATTTT. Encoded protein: CASSVGTGGANTIYF. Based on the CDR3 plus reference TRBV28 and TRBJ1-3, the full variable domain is DVKVTQSSRYLVKRTGEKVFLECVQDMDHENMFWYRQDPGLGLRLIYFSYDVKMKEKGDIPEGYSVSREKKERFSLILESASTNQTSMYLCASSVGTGGANTIYFGEGSWLTVV.

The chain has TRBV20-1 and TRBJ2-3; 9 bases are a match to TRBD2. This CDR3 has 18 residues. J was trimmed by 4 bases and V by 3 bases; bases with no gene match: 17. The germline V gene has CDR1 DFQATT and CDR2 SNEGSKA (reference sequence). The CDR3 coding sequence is TGCAGTGCTAGTTCCCGGCACTCTAGCGGGAACTTTGCAGATACGCAGTATTTT. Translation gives CSASSRHSSGNFADTQYF.

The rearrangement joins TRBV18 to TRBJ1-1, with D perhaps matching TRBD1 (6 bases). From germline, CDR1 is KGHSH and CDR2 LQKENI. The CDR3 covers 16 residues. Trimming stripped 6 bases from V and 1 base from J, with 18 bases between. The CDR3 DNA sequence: TGTGCCAGCTCTCCCTTTCCAGGACAGACGAACACTGAAGCTTTCTTT. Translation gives CASSPFPGQTNTEAFF.

The CDR3 region is CASSPGDNEQFF. The CDR3 DNA sequence: TGTGCCAGCAGCCCGGGAGACAATGAGCAGTTCTTC. The rearrangement links TRBV3-1 (or the pseudogene TRBV3-2) to TRBJ2-1; D possibly corresponds to TRBD2 (6 bases). This CDR3 is 12 amino acids long. Trimming removed 4 bases at V and 5 bases at J, with 6 bases between. Germline assignment: CDR1 LGHDT and CDR2 YNNKEL (reference sequence).

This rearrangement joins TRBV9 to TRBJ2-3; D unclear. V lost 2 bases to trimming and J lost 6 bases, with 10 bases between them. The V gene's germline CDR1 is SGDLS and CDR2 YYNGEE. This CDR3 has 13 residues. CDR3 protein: CASSVSQQDTQYF. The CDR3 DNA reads TGTGCCAGCAGCGTGTCCCAACAGGATACGCAGTATTTT.

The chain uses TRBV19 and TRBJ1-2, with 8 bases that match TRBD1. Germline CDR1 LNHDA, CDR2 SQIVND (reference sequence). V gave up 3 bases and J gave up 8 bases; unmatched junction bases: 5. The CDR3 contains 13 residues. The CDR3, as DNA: TGTGCCAGTAGTATGGGACAGGCCCCGGGCTACACCTTC. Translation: CASSMGQAPGYTF.

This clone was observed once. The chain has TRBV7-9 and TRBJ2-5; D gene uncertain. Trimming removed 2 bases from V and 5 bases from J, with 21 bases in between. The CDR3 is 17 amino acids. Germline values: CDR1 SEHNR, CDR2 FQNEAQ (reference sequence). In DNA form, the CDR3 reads TGTGCCAGCAGCTTAAGTCGTGGTGGGCAGTTCGTGGAGACCCAGTACTTC. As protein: CASSLSRGGQFVETQYF.

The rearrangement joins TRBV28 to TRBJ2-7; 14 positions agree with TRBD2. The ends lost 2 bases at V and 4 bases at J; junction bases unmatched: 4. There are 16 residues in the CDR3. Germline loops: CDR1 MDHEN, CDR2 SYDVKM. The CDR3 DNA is TGTGCCAGCAGTTTACTGGGACTAGCGGGGGTTTACGAGCAGTACTTC. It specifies CASSLLGLAGVYEQYF.

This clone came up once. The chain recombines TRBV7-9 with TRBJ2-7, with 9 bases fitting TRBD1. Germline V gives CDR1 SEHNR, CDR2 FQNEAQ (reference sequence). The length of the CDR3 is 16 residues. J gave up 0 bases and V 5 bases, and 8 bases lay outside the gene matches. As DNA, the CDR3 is TGTGCCAGCAGCAACCGACAGGGGGTCCCCTCCTACGAGCAGTACTTC. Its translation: CASSNRQGVPSYEQYF.

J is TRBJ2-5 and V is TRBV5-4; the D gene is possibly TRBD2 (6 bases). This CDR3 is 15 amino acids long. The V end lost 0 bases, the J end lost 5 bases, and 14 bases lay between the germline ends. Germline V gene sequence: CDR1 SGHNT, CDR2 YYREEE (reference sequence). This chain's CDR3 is CASSLGGEGAETQYF. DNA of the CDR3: TGTGCCAGCAGCTTGGGGGGGGAAGGGGCGGAGACCCAGTACTTC. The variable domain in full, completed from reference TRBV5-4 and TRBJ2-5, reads ETGVTQSPTHLIKTRGQQVTLRCSSQSGHNTVSWYQQALGQGPQFIFQYYREEENGRGNFPPRFSGLQFPNYSSELNVNALELDDSALYLCASSLGGEGAETQYFGPGTRLLVL.

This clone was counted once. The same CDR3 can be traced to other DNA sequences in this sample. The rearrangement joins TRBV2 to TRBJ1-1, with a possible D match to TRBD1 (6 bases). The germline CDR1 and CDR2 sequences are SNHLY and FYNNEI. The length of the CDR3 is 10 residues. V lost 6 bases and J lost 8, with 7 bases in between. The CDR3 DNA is TGTGCCAGCAGCGGGACAGAAGCTTTCTTT. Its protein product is CASSGTEAFF.

The CDR3 protein is CATADTQYF. The CDR3 DNA is TGTGCCACTGCGGATACGCAGTATTTT. V and J are TRBV18 and TRBJ2-3; D call uncertain. This CDR3 region has 9 residues. The germline gives CDR1 KGHSH, CDR2 LQKENI. The ends were cut back, 10 bases at V and 6 bases at J, with 5 bases in the middle.

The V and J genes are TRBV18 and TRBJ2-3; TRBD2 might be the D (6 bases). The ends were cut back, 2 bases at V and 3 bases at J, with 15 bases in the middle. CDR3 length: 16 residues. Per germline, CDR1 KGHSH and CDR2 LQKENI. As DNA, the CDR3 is TGTGCCAGCTCACCATGGGGAGGAACCAATACAGATACGCAGTATTTT. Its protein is CASSPWGGTNTDTQYF.

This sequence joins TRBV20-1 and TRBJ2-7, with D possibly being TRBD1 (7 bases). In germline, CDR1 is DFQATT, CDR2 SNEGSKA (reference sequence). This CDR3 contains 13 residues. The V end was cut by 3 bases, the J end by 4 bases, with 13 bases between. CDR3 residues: CSASRGTVYEQYF. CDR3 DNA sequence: TGCAGTGCTAGTCGCGGGACAGTGTACGAGCAGTACTTC.